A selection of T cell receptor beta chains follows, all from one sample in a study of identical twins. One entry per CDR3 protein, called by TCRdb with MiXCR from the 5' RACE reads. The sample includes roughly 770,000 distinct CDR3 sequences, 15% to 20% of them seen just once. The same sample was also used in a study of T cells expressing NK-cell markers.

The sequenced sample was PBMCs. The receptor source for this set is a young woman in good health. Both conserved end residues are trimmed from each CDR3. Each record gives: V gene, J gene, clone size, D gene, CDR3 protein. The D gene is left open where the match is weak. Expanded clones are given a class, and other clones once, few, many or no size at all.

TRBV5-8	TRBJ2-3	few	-	ASSTRRKDTQY
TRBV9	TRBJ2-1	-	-	ASSVDAGGRENEQF
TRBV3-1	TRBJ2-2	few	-	ASIAGLSTGELF
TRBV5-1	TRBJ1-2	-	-	ASGFIYGYT
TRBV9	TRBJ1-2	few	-	ASSAQGKAYGYT
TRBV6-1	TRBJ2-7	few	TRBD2	ASRKLAGSYEQY
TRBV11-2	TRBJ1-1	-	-	ASSSSGRVAF
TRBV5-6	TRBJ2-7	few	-	ASSFQFREQY
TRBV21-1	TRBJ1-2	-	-	ASNGRKGQTRGYT
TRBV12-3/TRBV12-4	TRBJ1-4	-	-	ASSPDLREKLF
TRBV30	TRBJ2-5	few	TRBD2	AWSVTPLAGGDKTQY
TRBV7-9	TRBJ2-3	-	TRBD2	ASSSSLVAGDTQY
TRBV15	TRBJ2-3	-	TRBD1	ATSETGWIGEDTQY
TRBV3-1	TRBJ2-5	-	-	ASSQPGSASRETQY
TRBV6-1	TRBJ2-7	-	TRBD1	ASSGQGDEQY
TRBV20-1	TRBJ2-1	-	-	SARARSRASNEQF
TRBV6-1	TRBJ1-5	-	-	ASSEVLTANNNQPQH
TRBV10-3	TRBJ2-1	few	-	AIRVEGNEQF
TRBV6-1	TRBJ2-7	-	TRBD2	ASGPGTSRSYEQY
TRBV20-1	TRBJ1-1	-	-	SARGWPSEAF
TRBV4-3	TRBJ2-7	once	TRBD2	ASSQGLGLAGLYEQY
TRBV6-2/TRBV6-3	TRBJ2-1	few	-	ASAERESEQF
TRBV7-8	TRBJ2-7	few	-	ASSSGMGEQY
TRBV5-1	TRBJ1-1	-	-	ASSFGLGVTEAF
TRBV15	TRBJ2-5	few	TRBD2	ATSGRRGGETQY